The subject of this entry is one T cell receptor beta chain. Its antigen is not identified. These data belong to a study of cytomegalovirus exposure and HLA in healthy donors. Study overall: T cells numbering about 200 million yielded some 120 million unique TCR beta sequences in an earlier analysis. Findings and caveats of the study: Versus the roughly 670-donor mean, an Asian-associated ancestry cluster reportedly showed fewer N-insertions in a later analysis. The presence/absence work took it that sequencing depth was about the same across donors.

The PCR used 60 Vbeta and 13 Jbeta primers. Method: immunoSEQ multiplex PCR; TCRdb's copy keeps in-frame clones and lacks some. The sample has around 100,000 clones; 50% to 70% are singletons. The sequence derives from a human donor in good health. The sample comprised PBMCs.

The CDR3 coding sequence is TGTGCCAGCAGTGATTTGGGCAGGAACAATGAGCAGTTCTTC. This codes for CASSDLGRNNEQFF. The chain has TRBV6-1 and TRBJ2-1; D unresolved. Trimming removed 3 bases at V and 5 bases at J, with 11 bases between. CDR1 and CDR2 from the germline V gene are MNHNS and SASEGT. This CDR3 comprises 14 residues.